One sample yielded the 18 T cell receptor beta chains listed below, sequenced in a study of human T cells and chemical hapten exposure. Time point of the sample: patch test 1, 2 weeks after DPC sensitization. Treatment indicated: therapeutic diphenylcyclopropenone sensitization with weekly scalp DPC. TCRdb recomputed calls from the RACE reads with MiXCR, one row per CDR3 protein. The sample has fewer than 95,000 distinct CDR3 sequences, about 10% seen once. The specimen was whole blood, collected in connection with sensitization to the hapten diphenylcyclopropenone (DPC). All receptors derive from a man aged 40-55 years with alopecia areata. Some clones in this sample may be carry-over from other donors' samples.

V is TRBV7-2 and J is TRBJ2-3, with 7 bases matching TRBD2. The V gene's germline CDR1 is SGHTA and CDR2 FQGNSA. Trimming cost V 0 bases and J 2 bases; bases outside gene matches: 11. The CDR3 has 18 amino acids. The CDR3 nucleotides read TGTGCCAGCAGCTTAGCTTACCCCCTAGCGGTGAACACAGATACGCAGTATTTT. Amino acids: CASSLAYPLAVNTDTQYF.

This chain uses TRBV7-9 with TRBJ2-1; no reliable D call. The germline V gene has CDR1 SEHNR and CDR2 FQNEAQ (reference sequence). The CDR3 loop spans 13 amino acids. V lost 5 bases and J lost 5, with 10 bases in between. For the CDR3, the DNA is TGTGCCAGCAGCCCAACGACGGACAATGAGCAGTTCTTC. Translated, it gives CASSPTTDNEQFF.

This clonotype was counted a few times. The chain is built from TRBV18 and TRBJ2-1; D gene ambiguous. The CDR3 has 15 residues. Germline values: CDR1 KGHSH, CDR2 LQKENI. V was cut by 5 bases and J by 0 bases, with 11 bases left in between. This CDR3 is CASSSVGGSYNEQFF. CDR3 nucleotide sequence: TGTGCCAGCTCATCCGTAGGCGGCTCCTACAATGAGCAGTTCTTC.

In this sample, this clonotype turned up many times. The CDR3 coding sequence is TGCAGCGTCACAAAGGCGCGGGACACTGAAGCTTTCTTT. Its translation: CSVTKARDTEAFF. The chain links TRBV29-1 to TRBJ1-1, with D hard to call. The V gene's germline CDR1 is SQVTM and CDR2 ANQGSEA. Trimming left V 6 bases short and J 3 bases short, with 14 bases between. This CDR3 spans 13 amino acids.

V and J are TRBV12-3 or TRBV12-4 and TRBJ2-3; 8 nucleotides line up with TRBD2. This CDR3 spans 16 amino acids. Trimming took 5 bases from V and 2 from J; bases not matched to a gene: 9. The CDR3, as DNA: TGTGCCAGCAGTCCTGGGACTAGTGCCCCCACAGATACGCAGTATTTT. Its translation: CASSPGTSAPTDTQYF.

The table lists this clonotype with many counts. The chain is built from TRBV7-2 and TRBJ2-3, with unresolved D. Deletions cut 5 bases from V and 5 bases from J, with 14 bases between. This CDR3 is built from 14 residues. Per the germline V gene, CDR1 is SGHTA and CDR2 is FQGNSA. CDR3 sequence: CASSAPPLGDTQYF. The CDR3 DNA sequence: TGTGCCAGCAGCGCACCTCCGTTAGGAGATACGCAGTATTTT. The complete variable domain, with remaining parts taken from reference TRBV7-2 and TRBJ2-3, reads GAGVSQSPSNKVTEKGKDVELRCDPISGHTALYWYRQSLGQGLEFLIYFQGNSAPDKSGLPSDRFSAERTGGSVSTLTIQRTQQEDSAVYLCASSAPPLGDTQYFGPGTRLTVL.

This clonotype was counted ten times or more. The chain links TRBV4-1 to TRBJ2-3; 15 bases line up with TRBD2. CDR1 and CDR2 from the germline V gene are MGHRA and YSYEKL. V trimming: 6 bases; J trimming: 5 bases; junction bases outside the gene matches: 6. The CDR3 length is 16 residues. The CDR3: CASRSPGLAGGDTQYF. The CDR3, as DNA: TGCGCCAGCAGATCACCGGGACTAGCGGGAGGAGATACGCAGTATTTT.

There are many counts of this clonotype. The rearrangement joins TRBV4-2 to TRBJ1-5; D gene unclear. V dropped 2 bases and J dropped 1 base, with 9 bases sitting between them. The CDR3 spans 15 residues. Germline CDR1 and CDR2: LGHNA and YNFKEQ. In nucleotides, the CDR3 is TGTGCCAGCAGCCAACAGTTGAACAGCAATCAGCCCCAGCATTTT. Protein sequence: CASSQQLNSNQPQHF.

In its sample, this clonotype was seen a few times. The V call is TRBV12-3 or TRBV12-4, the J call TRBJ1-3; no clear D. The CDR3 consists of 12 residues. Trimming took 5 bases from V and 3 from J, leaving 5 bases between them. The CDR3 sequence is CASSGSGNTIYF. The CDR3 DNA reads as TGTGCCAGCAGTGGAAGTGGAAACACCATATATTTT.

The chain recombines TRBV5-1 with TRBJ2-1; no clear D gene. Germline CDR1 reads SGHRS; CDR2 reads YFSETQ. V was clipped by 2 bases and J by 0 bases, with 9 bases between them. This CDR3 spans 15 amino acids. The CDR3: CASSLDSSSYNEQFF. As DNA, the CDR3 is TGCGCCAGCAGCTTAGACTCATCCTCCTACAATGAGCAGTTCTTC. The variable domain in full, completed from reference TRBV5-1 and TRBJ2-1, reads KAGVTQTPRYLIKTRGQQVTLSCSPISGHRSVSWYQQTPGQGLQFLFEYFSETQRNKGNFPGRFSGRQFSNSRSEMNVSTLELGDSALYLCASSLDSSSYNEQFFGPGTRLTVL.

This clonotype was counted a few times. The rearrangement joins TRBV6-5 to TRBJ1-6, with 7 bases that match TRBD1. Germline V gene data show CDR1 as MNHEY and CDR2 as SVGAGI. Losses at the gene ends were 6 bases for V and 5 bases for J; bases not matched to a gene: 7. This CDR3 spans 15 amino acids. Here the CDR3 DNA reads TGTGCCAGCAGACGACAGGGTTTGGATAATTCACCCCTCCACTTT. As protein: CASRRQGLDNSPLHF.

The table lists this clonotype with many counts. V and J are TRBV12-3 or TRBV12-4 and TRBJ1-1; the D gene is possibly TRBD1 (6 bases). Trimming took off 3 bases at V and 4 bases at J, with 9 bases between the two ends. The CDR3 length is 13 residues. The CDR3, as DNA: TGTGCCAGCAGTTTTAAGGGGGGCACTGAAGCTTTCTTT. Translated, it gives CASSFKGGTEAFF.

This chain connects TRBV7-9 to TRBJ2-1, with 8 bases fitting TRBD2. The J segment lost 4 bases and the V segment lost 5 bases, leaving 10 bases of the junction unmatched. The germline V gene encodes CDR1 SEHNR and CDR2 FQNEAQ (reference sequence). CDR3 length equals 16 residues. In DNA, the CDR3 is TGTGCCAGCAGCCTATCCGGGACTAGGAGGTACAATGAGCAGTTCTTC. Translating gives CASSLSGTRRYNEQFF.

This clonotype occurred a few times. The chain combines TRBV5-1 with TRBJ1-6; possibly TRBD1 for D (5 bases). The CDR3 spans 14 residues. The germline CDR1 and CDR2 sequences are SGHRS and YFSETQ. V lost 3 bases, J lost 7 bases, and 11 bases lay in between. The CDR3 sequence: CASSSAGTNSPLHF. The CDR3 DNA reads as TGCGCCAGCAGCTCAGCAGGGACGAATTCACCCCTCCACTTT.

The chain uses TRBV20-1 and TRBJ1-1; no firm D call. This CDR3 spans 14 amino acids. V was trimmed by 0 bases and J by 9 bases, leaving 17 bases between them. Germline loops: CDR1 DFQATT, CDR2 SNEGSKA (reference sequence). The CDR3 DNA reads TGCAGTGCTAGAGAATCGGGGAGAACACTGAAAGCTTTCTTT. Translating gives CSARESGRTLKAFF.

This clonotype was seen only a few times. This chain uses TRBV11-2 with TRBJ2-3; D may be TRBD1 or TRBD2 (5 bases each). Germline CDR1 SGHAT, CDR2 FQNNGV. V lost 5 bases and J lost 2, with 11 bases in between. The CDR3 consists of 14 residues. The CDR3 sequence is CASSPGTNTDTQYF. The CDR3 DNA sequence: TGTGCCAGCAGCCCCGGGACCAACACAGATACGCAGTATTTT.

The sample holds a few counts of this clonotype. The rearrangement joins TRBV7-2 to TRBJ2-1; 8 bases map to TRBD2. CDR1 SGHTA and CDR2 FQGNSA come from the germline V gene. This CDR3 has 15 residues. V shed 4 bases and J 7 bases; nucleotides not matched to a gene: 9. CDR3 sequence (DNA): TGTGCCAGCAGCTCGGGGGGGGTCCGGAAGAATGAGCAGTTCTTC. Amino acids: CASSSGGVRKNEQFF.

This clonotype occurred a few times. The rearrangement joins TRBV6-1 to TRBJ1-5; a possible D gene is TRBD1 (5 bases). The V gene's germline CDR1 is MNHNS and CDR2 SASEGT. V was trimmed by 3 bases and J by 5 bases, leaving 14 bases between them. The CDR3 extends over 15 amino acids. The CDR3 region has the DNA TGTGCCAGCAGTGAGATGCGGGGCGGGTATCAGCCCCAGCATTTT. Translation: CASSEMRGGYQPQHF.